These T cell receptor beta chains were read from a single sample in a study of monozygotic twins with inflammatory bowel disease. TCRdb re-called the 5' RACE reads; one entry per CDR3 protein, DNA not given. This sample's table has over 350,000 distinct CDR3 sequences. Sequenced material: blood. Receptors originate from a human donor with ulcerative colitis or Crohn's disease, or a healthy co-twin of an affected twin (not recorded which). The CDR3 runs from the conserved cysteine through the conserved F or W. Fields, in order: J gene, V gene, CDR3 protein.

>TRBJ1-1|TRBV15
CATSGLGQHRMNTEAFF
>TRBJ2-1|TRBV20-1
CSASAGGGETYNEQFF
>TRBJ2-3|TRBV3-1
CASSRETGAPSTDTQYF
>TRBJ1-3|TRBV3-1
CASSQDGTDFGGNTIYF
>TRBJ2-5|TRBV5-1
CASSFTLTSGGEETQYF
>TRBJ2-5|TRBV28
CASSLGLAGGKTQYF
>TRBJ1-1|TRBV20-1
CSARDRRMNTEAFF
>TRBJ2-7|TRBV28
CASSWDRGPYEQYF
>TRBJ2-7|TRBV5-1
CASRVSTGYEQYF
>TRBJ2-3|TRBV5-1
CASGLASDTQYF
>TRBJ2-7|TRBV6-2/TRBV6-3
CASKRTGTSNGYEQYF
>TRBJ2-1|TRBV2
CASSEGEFYNEQFF
>TRBJ1-5|TRBV6-2/TRBV6-3
CAGGPGRYSNQPQHF
>TRBJ1-3|TRBV18
CASSPPKTGWVNTIYF
>TRBJ2-5|TRBV14
CASSQRVVTARQETQYF
>TRBJ2-7|TRBV19
CASTPGGTHTGEQYF
>TRBJ1-4|TRBV6-2/TRBV6-3
CASSLQQIATNEKLFF
>TRBJ1-2|TRBV5-6
CASLISGLSNYGYTF
>TRBJ2-1|TRBV20-1
CSATQGSGYNEQFF
>TRBJ2-3|TRBV7-9
CASSFTGEGDTQYF
>TRBJ2-1|TRBV12-3/TRBV12-4
CASSPPTGGVNEQFF
>TRBJ2-7|TRBV3-1
CASSQLNYEQYF
>TRBJ1-1|TRBV2
CASTSFDNTEAFF
>TRBJ2-7|TRBV11-1
CASSLSADEQYF
>TRBJ1-5|TRBV28
CASSLGGLPGPHQPQHF
>TRBJ2-1|TRBV5-6
CASSFSGGGNVEQFF
>TRBJ1-1|TRBV29-1
CSVEKGSLTEAFF
>TRBJ2-1|TRBV20-1
CSDRRGAGEQFF
>TRBJ2-2|TRBV12-3/TRBV12-4
CAGGGTLSTGELFF
>TRBJ1-1|TRBV11-2
CASSLDSWETEAFF
>TRBJ1-5|TRBV7-2
CASSPRGGDQPQHF
>TRBJ2-7|TRBV6-4
CASSDGAGHEQYF
>TRBJ2-2|TRBV11-1
CASSLRGLAGAYTGELFF
>TRBJ2-1|TRBV4-3
CASSHLTSPEQFF
>TRBJ2-3|TRBV24-1
CATSDNPRGFAGGSHTQYF
>TRBJ1-2|TRBV28
CASSTNTGPIHGYTF
>TRBJ2-5|TRBV7-6
CASSFFADGEVETQYF
>TRBJ2-2|TRBV5-4
CASSLALGNTGELFF
>TRBJ2-5|TRBV5-1
CASRFTGQETQYF
>TRBJ2-3|TRBV12-3/TRBV12-4
CASSNPGQSTDTQYF
>TRBJ2-7|TRBV5-5
CASSLERRWQYF
>TRBJ1-6|TRBV6-5
CASSYSSGANSPLHF